One and the same sample provided the 20 T cell receptor beta chains below, sequenced in a study of regulatory T cells in long-lasting Graves disease. Construction of TCR beta libraries relied on iRepertoire HTBI primers and on Arm-PCR targeting CDR3 regions. TCRdb independently ran MiXCR on the multiplex PCR reads; one entry per CDR3 protein. The table has about 520,000 distinct CDR3 sequences, around 11% seen once. Indicated time point: newly diagnosed GD, antithyroid drugs for less than 3 months. The TCR library was made from RNA that had been extracted from PBMCs in TRIzol. These data were likewise used in another study, on T cells in Graves' hyperthyroidism and ophthalmopathy.

The source was peripheral blood mononuclear cells (PBMCs), collected at new diagnosis, from a patient treated with antithyroid drugs. The receptors were sampled from a woman aged 25 to 39 with Graves disease.

This clonotype was detected many times. This chain joins TRBV28 and TRBJ1-3, with unresolved D. Germline loops: CDR1 MDHEN, CDR2 SYDVKM. This CDR3 has 14 amino acids. The V end was cut by 8 bases, the J end by 0 bases, with 11 bases between. CDR3 amino acids: CASSVWTSGNTIYF. The CDR3 bases are TGTGCCAGCTCCGTGTGGACCTCTGGAAACACCATATATTTT.

Many counts were recorded for this clonotype. V usage is TRBV20-1 and J usage is TRBJ2-3; 7 bases line up with TRBD2. The germline CDR1 and CDR2 sequences are DFQATT and SNEGSKA (reference sequence). This CDR3 is built from 16 residues. The V gene end was trimmed by 0 bases and the J gene end by 2 bases; junction bases not matched to a gene: 8. Written as DNA, the CDR3 is TGCAGTGCTAGAGAAAAGGAGCGGGGTTACACAGATACGCAGTATTTT. Translating gives CSAREKERGYTDTQYF.

This clonotype was recorded a few times. The chain has TRBV10-3 and TRBJ2-1, with D perhaps TRBD1 (6 bases). Germline CDR1 reads ENHRY; CDR2 reads SYGVKD. The V end was cut by 7 bases, the J end by 7 bases, with 17 bases between. This CDR3 is built from 14 residues. CDR3: CAITGDTYFNEQFF. CDR3 sequence (DNA): TGTGCCATCACCGGGGACACTTATTTTAATGAGCAGTTCTTC.

The chain links TRBV2 to TRBJ1-1; 8 bases agree with TRBD1. The V gene end was trimmed by 5 bases and the J gene end by 1 base; junction bases not matched to a gene: 6. This CDR3 has 15 amino acids. Germline-derived CDR1 and CDR2 are SNHLY and FYNNEI. The CDR3 nucleotides read TGTGCCAGCAGTTCGAGCAGGGGGCAGAACACTGAAGCTTTCTTT. Its protein is CASSSSRGQNTEAFF.

This clonotype was found many times. The chain couples TRBV29-1 to TRBJ2-3; D ambiguous. From germline, CDR1 is SQVTM and CDR2 ANQGSEA. V was trimmed by 1 base and J by 5 bases, leaving 10 bases between them. The CDR3 totals 13 residues. The CDR3 DNA is TGCAGCGTTGAAGCACACATGGTAGATACGCAGTATTTT. It specifies CSVEAHMVDTQYF.

This clonotype occurred many times. The rearrangement joins TRBV6-5 to TRBJ2-5; a weak D match, TRBD2 (6 bases). The CDR3 extends over 15 amino acids. The germline CDR1 and CDR2 sequences are MNHEY and SVGAGI. Deletions cut 0 bases from V and 8 bases from J, with 16 bases between. The CDR3 here is CASSYSTGPGGTQYF. In DNA form, the CDR3 reads TGTGCCAGCAGTTACTCTACAGGACCCGGGGGAACCCAGTACTTC.

This chain links TRBV20-1 with TRBJ2-6, with D unresolved. The CDR3 contains 14 residues. Germline CDR1 and CDR2: DFQATT and SNEGSKA (reference sequence). The V gene lost 1 base and the J gene lost 0 bases, with 4 bases spanning the gap. The CDR3 DNA reads TGCAGTGCTAGAGTGGACTCTGGGGCCAACGTCCTGACTTTC. The encoded protein is CSARVDSGANVLTF.

As to this clonotype: The junction departs from the called germline gene at one end, perhaps through a read error. The chain links TRBV27 to TRBJ2-2, with 8 nucleotides matching TRBD1. Looked up from germline, CDR1 is MNHEY and CDR2 is SMNVEV (reference sequence). The CDR3 is 16 residues long. The CDR3 region is CTSSTDRGWGTGELFF. The CDR3 DNA reads TGTACCAGCAGTACAGACAGGGGTTGGGGCACCGGGGAGCTGTTTTTT.

The genes are TRBV12-5 and TRBJ1-2; maybe TRBD1 (6 bases). Germline CDR1 and CDR2: LGHNT and FRNRAP. Trimming left V 7 bases short and J 4 bases short, with 19 bases between. This CDR3 has 15 residues. DNA of the CDR3: TGTGCTAGTGCCCGGGGGGGGGCCGGCGGCTATGGCTACACCTTC. This encodes CASARGGAGGYGYTF. Drawing the rest from reference TRBV12-5 and TRBJ1-2, the complete variable domain is DARVTQTPRHKVTEMGQEVTMRCQPILGHNTVFWYRQTMMQGLELLAYFRNRAPLDDSGMPKDRFSAEMPDATLATLKIQPSEPRDSAVYFCASARGGAGGYGYTFGSGTRLTVV.

Only a few counts were recorded for this clonotype. This rearrangement joins TRBV29-1 to TRBJ2-5; 7 bases line up with TRBD2. The CDR3 totals 18 residues. V was clipped by 1 base and J by 1 base; unmatched bases: 15. Per germline, CDR1 SQVTM and CDR2 ANQGSEA. This chain's CDR3 is CSVEVIKDLAVFQETQYF. Written as DNA, the CDR3 is TGCAGCGTTGAAGTCATAAAGGATCTAGCGGTATTCCAAGAGACCCAGTACTTC.

This clonotype was recorded many times. V and J are TRBV11-2 and TRBJ2-3; D possibly matches TRBD1 or TRBD2 (5 bases each). CDR3 length: 17 residues. Trimming removed 0 bases at V and 2 bases at J, with 15 bases between. CDR1 SGHAT and CDR2 FQNNGV come from the germline V gene. The CDR3 region has the DNA TGTGCCAGCAGCTTAGACGTCCGGGGACGTCCCACAGATACGCAGTATTTT. It encodes CASSLDVRGRPTDTQYF.

This clonotype was counted between two and nine times. V is TRBV20-1 and J is TRBJ1-5, with D hard to call. V was cut by 5 bases and J by 0 bases, with 20 bases left in between. This CDR3 is 17 amino acids long. Germline V gene lookup returns CDR1 DFQATT and CDR2 SNEGSKA (reference sequence). CDR3 region: CSAGNPRAFLSNQPQHF. As DNA, the CDR3 is TGCAGTGCTGGAAACCCTCGAGCTTTCCTTAGCAATCAGCCCCAGCATTTT.

V is TRBV3-1 and J is TRBJ1-3, with D unclear. Germline V CDR1 and CDR2: LGHDT, YNNKEL (reference sequence). The CDR3 has 9 residues. Trimming removed 9 bases at V and 9 bases at J, with 6 bases between. The CDR3 protein is CARAGTIYF. CDR3 in DNA: TGTGCCAGGGCTGGCACCATATATTTT.

The sample holds a few counts of this clonotype. The genes are TRBV14 and TRBJ2-7, with TRBD2 matching 12 bases. V was clipped by 1 base and J by 5 bases; unmatched bases: 15. Germline CDR1 is SGHDN and CDR2 is FVKESK. The CDR3 covers 19 residues. In nucleotides, the CDR3 is TGTGCCAGCAGCCAAGGGGCTAGCGGGAGGGGTTTCTCCCTGAACGAGCAGTACTTC. It specifies CASSQGASGRGFSLNEQYF.

The CDR3 DNA is TGCGCCAGCAGCCAGAGCCCGGGTTGGACAGGGCGAGCCAAAAACATTCAGTACTTC. Translation gives CASSQSPGWTGRAKNIQYF. The chain employs TRBV4-1 and TRBJ2-4; 8 bases align to TRBD1. Per germline, CDR1 MGHRA and CDR2 YSYEKL. The V gene end was trimmed by 3 bases and the J gene end by 0 bases; junction bases not matched to a gene: 13. The CDR3 runs 19 residues.

The rearrangement links TRBV30 to TRBJ1-5, with 7 bases identical to TRBD1. This CDR3 comprises 12 residues. V lost 5 bases and J lost 11; bases outside the gene matches: 9. Per the germline V gene, CDR1 is GTSNPN and CDR2 is SVGIG (reference sequence). The CDR3, as DNA: TGTGCCTGGGGGGACAGAGGGATAGCCCAGCATTTT. Amino acids: CAWGDRGIAQHF.

This clonotype appeared many times. The chain couples TRBV6-1 to TRBJ1-2, with a possible D match to TRBD1 (6 bases). The germline CDR1 and CDR2 sequences are MNHNS and SASEGT. This CDR3 is 15 amino acids long. The ends were cut back, 4 bases at V and 6 bases at J, with 18 bases in the middle. For the CDR3, the DNA is TGTGCCAGCAGTGCCTTGGGGCGGGGGGCGAATGGCTACACCTTC. Translation gives CASSALGRGANGYTF.

Of note for this clonotype: This may stem from a read error, because a much larger clone lies one nucleotide away. This chain links TRBV29-1 with TRBJ1-1, with TRBD1 matching over 10 bases. The CDR3 has 15 amino acids. The trim removed 4 bases at V and 4 bases at J, leaving 9 bases unmatched. CDR1 is SQVTM, CDR2 ANQGSEA, per germline. CDR3 amino acids: CSVGSSGQGITEAFF. CDR3 in DNA: TGCAGCGTTGGTTCATCGGGACAGGGGATCACTGAAGCTTTCTTT. The entire variable domain, with the rest obtained from reference TRBV29-1 and TRBJ1-1, is as follows: SAVISQKPSRDICQRGTSLTIQCQVDSQVTMMFWYRQQPGQSLTLIATANQGSEATYESGFVIDKFPISRPNLTFSTLTVSNMSPEDSSIYLCSVGSSGQGITEAFFGQGTRLTVV.

Remarks on this clonotype: This clone may be a read error of a much larger clone one base away. V gene TRBV6-2 or TRBV6-3 combines with J gene TRBJ2-5; unclear D gene. V was clipped by 2 bases and J by 3 bases, with 4 bases between them. Per germline, CDR1 MNHEY and CDR2 SVGEGT. The CDR3 consists of 12 residues. The CDR3 sequence is CASSYREETQYF. The CDR3 region has the DNA TGTGCCAGCAGTTACCGAGAAGAGACCCAGTACTTC.

This clonotype came up a few times. As DNA, the CDR3 is TGTGCCACCAGTGATCGCCCGGGACAGGGTCCCACCGGGGAGCTGTTTTTT. This codes for CATSDRPGQGPTGELFF. The chain joins TRBV24-1 to TRBJ2-2; the match to TRBD1 covers 9 bases. The V gene end was trimmed by 3 bases and the J gene end by 4 bases; junction bases not matched to a gene: 8. From germline, CDR1 is KGHDR and CDR2 SFDVKD. The CDR3 consists of 17 residues.